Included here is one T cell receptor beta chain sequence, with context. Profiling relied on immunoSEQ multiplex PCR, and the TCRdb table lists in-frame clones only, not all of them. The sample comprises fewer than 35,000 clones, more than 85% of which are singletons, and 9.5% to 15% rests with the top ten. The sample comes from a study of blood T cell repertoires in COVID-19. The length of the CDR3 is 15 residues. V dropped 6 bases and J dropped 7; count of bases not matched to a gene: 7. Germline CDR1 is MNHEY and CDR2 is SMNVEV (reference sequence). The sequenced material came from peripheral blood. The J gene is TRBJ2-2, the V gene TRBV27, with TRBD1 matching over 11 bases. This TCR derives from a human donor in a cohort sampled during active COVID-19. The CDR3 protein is CASSWTGGGVGELFF. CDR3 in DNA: TGTGCCAGCAGCTGGACAGGGGGCGGGGTCGGGGAGCTGTTTTTT.